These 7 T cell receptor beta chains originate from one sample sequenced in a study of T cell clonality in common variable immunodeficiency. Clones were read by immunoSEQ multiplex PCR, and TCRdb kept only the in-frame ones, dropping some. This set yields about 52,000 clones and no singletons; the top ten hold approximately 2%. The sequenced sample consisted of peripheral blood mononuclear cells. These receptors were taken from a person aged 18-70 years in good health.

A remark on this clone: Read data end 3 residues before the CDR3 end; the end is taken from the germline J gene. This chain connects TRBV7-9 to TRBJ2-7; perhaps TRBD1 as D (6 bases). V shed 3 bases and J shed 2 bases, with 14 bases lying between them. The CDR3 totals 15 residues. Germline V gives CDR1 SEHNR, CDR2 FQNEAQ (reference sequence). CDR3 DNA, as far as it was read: TGTGCCAGCAGCTTCCAGAACAGGGATACCTACGAG. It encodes CASSFQNRDTYE. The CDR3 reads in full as CASSFQNRDTYEQYF.

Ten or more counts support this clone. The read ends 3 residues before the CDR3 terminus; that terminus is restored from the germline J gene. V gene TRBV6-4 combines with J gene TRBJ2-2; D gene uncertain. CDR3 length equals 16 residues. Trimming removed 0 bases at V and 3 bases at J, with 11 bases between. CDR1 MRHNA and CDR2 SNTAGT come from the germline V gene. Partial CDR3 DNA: TGTGCCAGCAGTGACTCGAAGTCAGATCACACCGGGGAG. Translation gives CASSDSKSDHTGE. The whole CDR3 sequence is CASSDSKSDHTGELFF.

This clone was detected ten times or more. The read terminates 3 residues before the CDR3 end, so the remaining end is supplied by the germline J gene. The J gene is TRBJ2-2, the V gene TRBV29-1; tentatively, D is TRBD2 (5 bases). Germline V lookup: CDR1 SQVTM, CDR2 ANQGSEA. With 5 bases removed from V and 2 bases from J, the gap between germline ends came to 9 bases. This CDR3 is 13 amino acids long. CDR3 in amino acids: CSVSGFNTGELFF. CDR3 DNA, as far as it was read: TGCAGCGTTAGCGGTTTTAACACCGGGGAG.

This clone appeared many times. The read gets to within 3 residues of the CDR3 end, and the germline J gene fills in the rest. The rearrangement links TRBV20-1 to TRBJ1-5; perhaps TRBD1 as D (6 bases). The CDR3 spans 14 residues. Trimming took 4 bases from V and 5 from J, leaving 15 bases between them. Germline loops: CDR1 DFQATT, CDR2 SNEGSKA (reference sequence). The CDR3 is CSATPTGIYQPQHF. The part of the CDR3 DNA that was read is TGCAGTGCTACCCCGACAGGAATCTATCAGCCC.

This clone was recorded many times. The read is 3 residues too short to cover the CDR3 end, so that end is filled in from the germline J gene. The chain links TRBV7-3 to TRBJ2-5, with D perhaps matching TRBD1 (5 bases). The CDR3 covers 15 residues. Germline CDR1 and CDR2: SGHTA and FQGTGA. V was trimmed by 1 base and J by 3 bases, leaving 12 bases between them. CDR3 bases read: TGTGCCAGCAGCTTAATCTCAGGGCCCAAAGAGACC. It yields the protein CASSLISGPKET. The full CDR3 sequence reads CASSLISGPKETQYF.

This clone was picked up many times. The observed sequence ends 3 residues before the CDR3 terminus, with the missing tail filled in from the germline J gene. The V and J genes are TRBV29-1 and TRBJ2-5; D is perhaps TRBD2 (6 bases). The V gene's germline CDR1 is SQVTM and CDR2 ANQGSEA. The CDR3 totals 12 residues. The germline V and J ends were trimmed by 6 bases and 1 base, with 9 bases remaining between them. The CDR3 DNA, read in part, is TGCAGCGTGGGGACTCCCCAAGAGACC. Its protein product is CSVGTPQET. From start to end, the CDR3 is CSVGTPQETQYF.

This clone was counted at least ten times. CDR3 amino acids: CASSSRDRLNYEQYF. CDR3 DNA (partial): TGTGCCAGCAGCTCACGGGACAGGCTTAACTACGAG. The V call is TRBV5-4, the J call TRBJ2-7; 8 bases fit TRBD1. The DNA ends 3 residues before the CDR3 does, and the rest of the CDR3 is filled in from the germline J gene. The CDR3 is made up of 15 amino acids. The V and J ends lost 3 bases and 3 bases, in that order; junction bases with no gene match: 8. The germline V gene encodes CDR1 SGHNT and CDR2 YYREEE (reference sequence).